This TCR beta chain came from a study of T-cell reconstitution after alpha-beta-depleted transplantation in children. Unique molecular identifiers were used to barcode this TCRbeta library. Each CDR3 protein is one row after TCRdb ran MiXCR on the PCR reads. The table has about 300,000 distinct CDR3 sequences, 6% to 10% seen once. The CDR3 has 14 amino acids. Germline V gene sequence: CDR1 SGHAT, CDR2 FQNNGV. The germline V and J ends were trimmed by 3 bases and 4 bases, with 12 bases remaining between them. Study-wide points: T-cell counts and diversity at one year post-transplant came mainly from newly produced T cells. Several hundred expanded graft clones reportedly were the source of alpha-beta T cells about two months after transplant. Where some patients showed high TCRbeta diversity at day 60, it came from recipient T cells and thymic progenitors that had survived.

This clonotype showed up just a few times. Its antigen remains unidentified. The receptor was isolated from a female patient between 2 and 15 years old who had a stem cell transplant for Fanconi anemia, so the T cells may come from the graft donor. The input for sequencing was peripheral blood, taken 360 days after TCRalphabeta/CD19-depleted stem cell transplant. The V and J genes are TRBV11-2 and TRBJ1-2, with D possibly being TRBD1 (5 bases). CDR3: CASSLGVLGYGYTF. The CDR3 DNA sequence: TGTGCCAGCAGCTTGGGGGTCCTGGGCTATGGCTACACCTTC.